Each of the 23 T cell receptor beta chains below was sequenced from the same sample in a study of blood T cell repertoires in COVID-19. Sequencing was performed with immunoSEQ multiplex PCR; in TCRdb, only in-frame clones are kept and a portion is missing. The table records over 150,000 clones, approximately 80% of them present only once. Sequencing was done on a sample of peripheral blood. These receptors were obtained from a woman between 35 and 50 years old with COVID-19, enrolled during active disease.

CDR3 nucleotides: TGCGCCAGCCGAAACAGGGCGTTTTTCTCTGGGGCCAACGTCCTGACTTTC. The encoded protein is CASRNRAFFSGANVLTF. This rearrangement joins TRBV5-1 to TRBJ2-6; D possibly corresponds to TRBD1 (6 bases). Trimming cost V 7 bases and J 0 bases, with 17 bases left between them. CDR1 and CDR2 from the germline V gene are SGHRS and YFSETQ. The CDR3 loop spans 17 amino acids. The whole variable domain, remainder taken from reference TRBV5-1 and TRBJ2-6, is KAGVTQTPRYLIKTRGQQVTLSCSPISGHRSVSWYQQTPGQGLQFLFEYFSETQRNKGNFPGRFSGRQFSNSRSEMNVSTLELGDSALYLCASRNRAFFSGANVLTFGAGSRLTVL.

The chain recombines TRBV18 with TRBJ2-3, with TRBD1 identical over 8 bases. Germline CDR1 reads KGHSH; CDR2 reads LQKENI. The CDR3 totals 17 residues. Trimming at V came to 4 bases and at J to 3 bases, leaving 12 bases not matched to a gene. CDR3 amino acids: CASSRITGGSLTDTQYF. CDR3 in DNA: TGTGCCAGCTCACGTATAACAGGGGGTAGCCTAACAGATACGCAGTATTTT.

The genes are TRBV20-1 and TRBJ2-7; D gene uncertain. CDR1 is DFQATT and CDR2 is SNEGSKA in the germline V gene (reference sequence). V was clipped by 4 bases and J by 0 bases, with 10 bases between them. The CDR3 is 13 amino acids. CDR3 bases: TGCAGTGCTATTGAGATGGCCTCCTACGAGCAGTACTTC. Protein sequence: CSAIEMASYEQYF.

The rearrangement links TRBV3-1 (or the pseudogene TRBV3-2) to TRBJ1-4; D might be TRBD1 (6 bases). V was pared by 2 bases and J by 4 bases, with 17 bases between. Germline values: CDR1 LGHDT, CDR2 YNNKEL (reference sequence). CDR3 length: 17 amino acids. The CDR3 reads CASSQNFRQARNEKLFF. As DNA, the CDR3 is TGTGCCAGCAGCCAAAACTTTAGACAGGCCCGTAATGAAAAACTGTTTTTT.

The genes are TRBV18 and TRBJ2-3; D not resolved. The CDR3 runs 13 residues. The V gene lost 5 bases and the J gene lost 5 bases, with 11 bases spanning the gap. The germline CDR1 and CDR2 sequences are KGHSH and LQKENI. The CDR3 loop is CASSSSPRDTQYF. The DNA for the CDR3 is TGTGCCAGCTCATCCTCCCCGAGAGATACGCAGTATTTT. Complete variable domain (other parts from reference TRBV18 and TRBJ2-3): NAGVMQNPRHLVRRRGQEARLRCSPMKGHSHVYWYRQLPEEGLKFMVYLQKENIIDESGMPKERFSAEFPKEGPSILRIQQVVRGDSAAYFCASSSSPRDTQYFGPGTRLTVL.

The V and J genes are TRBV2 and TRBJ1-2; D call uncertain. V was trimmed by 3 bases and J by 7 bases, leaving 15 bases between them. This CDR3 has 14 amino acids. Per germline, CDR1 SNHLY and CDR2 FYNNEI. The CDR3 is CASSERPGSAGYTF. The CDR3, as DNA: TGTGCCAGCAGTGAGCGTCCAGGTTCGGCTGGCTACACCTTC. Looking up the rest from reference TRBV2 and TRBJ1-2 gives the full variable domain: EPEVTQTPSHQVTQMGQEVILRCVPISNHLYFYWYRQILGQKVEFLVSFYNNEISEKSEIFDDQFSVERPDGSNFTLKIRSTKLEDSAMYFCASSERPGSAGYTFGSGTRLTVV.

This clone was seen once. The chain uses TRBV11-2 and TRBJ2-3; tentative D call: TRBD2 (5 bases). V shed 4 bases and J shed 5 bases, with 7 bases lying between them. Looked up from germline, CDR1 is SGHAT and CDR2 is FQNNGV. The CDR3 consists of 12 residues. The CDR3 sequence: CASSYSVDTQYF. The DNA of the CDR3 is TGTGCCAGCAGCTATAGCGTAGATACGCAGTATTTT. The full variable domain, in which reference TRBV11-2 and TRBJ2-3 provide the parts outside the CDR3, is EAGVAQSPRYKIIEKRQSVAFWCNPISGHATLYWYQQILGQGPKLLIQFQNNGVVDDSQLPKDRFSAERLKGVDSTLKIQPAKLEDSAVYLCASSYSVDTQYFGPGTRLTVL.

The chain uses TRBV3-1 (or the pseudogene TRBV3-2) and TRBJ2-7; a weak D match, TRBD2 (5 bases). Germline V gene sequence: CDR1 LGHDT, CDR2 YNNKEL (reference sequence). This CDR3 is 14 amino acids long. Trimming cost V 3 bases and J 5 bases, with 14 bases left between them. The CDR3 sequence is CASSQGGPSHEQYF. The CDR3 nucleotides read TGTGCCAGCAGCCAGGGCGGGCCGTCCCACGAGCAGTACTTC.

This clone has only one observation. This chain joins TRBV6-2 or TRBV6-3 and TRBJ1-1; D is undetermined. The germline CDR1 and CDR2 sequences are MNHEY and SVGEGT. V lost 1 base to trimming and J lost 2 bases, with 8 bases between them. This CDR3 region has 14 residues. CDR3 DNA: TGTGCCAGCAGTTACTGGCAGGTAAACACTGAAGCTTTCTTT. Protein product: CASSYWQVNTEAFF.

The chain joins TRBV29-1 to TRBJ2-7; 7 nucleotides line up with TRBD2. The CDR3 is 14 amino acids. Germline V CDR1 and CDR2: SQVTM, ANQGSEA. V shed 3 bases, J shed 5 bases, and the junction held 10 bases outside the gene matches. The CDR3 spells CSVESRLAGNEQYF. The CDR3 bases are TGCAGCGTTGAGAGTAGGTTAGCGGGTAACGAGCAGTACTTC.

J is TRBJ2-4 and V is TRBV6-5, with 10 bases aligning to TRBD1. V shed 7 bases, J shed 4 bases, and the junction held 7 bases outside the gene matches. This CDR3 has 15 amino acids. Per the germline V gene, CDR1 is MNHEY and CDR2 is SVGAGI. CDR3 DNA sequence: TGTGCCAGCAACAGCCCGGGACAGGGGAAAAACATTCAGTACTTC. Protein: CASNSPGQGKNIQYF.

The J gene is TRBJ1-1, the V gene TRBV6-2 or TRBV6-3; 10 bases line up with TRBD1. Looked up from germline, CDR1 is MNHEY and CDR2 is SVGEGT. This CDR3 comprises 17 residues. The trim removed 5 bases at V and 6 bases at J, leaving 15 bases unmatched. CDR3 coding DNA: TGTGCCAGCAGTGAGGGACAGGGGATATTGTTACGGCCTGAAGCTTTCTTT. Protein product: CASSEGQGILLRPEAFF.

The chain recombines TRBV28 with TRBJ1-4; 9 bases are shared with TRBD1. This CDR3 has 15 amino acids. Germline CDR1 is MDHEN and CDR2 is SYDVKM. J gave up 7 bases and V 4 bases, and 7 bases lay outside the gene matches. Written as DNA, the CDR3 is TGTGCCAGCAGTTCATGGACAGGGGTGACTGAAAAACTGTTTTTT. As protein: CASSSWTGVTEKLFF.

This chain connects TRBV28 to TRBJ2-7; 7 positions match TRBD1. Trimming took 5 bases from V and 4 from J; bases not matched to a gene: 14. CDR1 is MDHEN and CDR2 is SYDVKM in the germline V gene. The CDR3 covers 16 residues. DNA for the CDR3: TGTGCCAGCAGTGCTCCAACAGGGGCTGGGGTGTACGAGCAGTACTTC. Translating gives CASSAPTGAGVYEQYF.

This clone turned up a few times. V and J are TRBV27 and TRBJ1-6; D remains ambiguous. This CDR3 is 11 amino acids long. Deletions cut 10 bases from V and 4 bases from J, with 5 bases between. Germline V gives CDR1 MNHEY, CDR2 SMNVEV (reference sequence). The CDR3 sequence: CAIGYNSPLHF. CDR3 nucleotides: TGTGCCATCGGGTATAATTCACCCCTCCACTTT.

This chain uses TRBV7-9 with TRBJ1-6, with D possibly being TRBD1 (6 bases). CDR3 size: 17 residues. CDR1 and CDR2 from the germline V gene are SEHNR and FQNEAQ (reference sequence). The germline V and J ends were trimmed by 2 bases and 5 bases, with 16 bases remaining between them. The CDR3: CASSLSLRQADNSPLHF. The CDR3 coding sequence is TGTGCCAGCAGCTTATCCCTTCGACAGGCTGATAATTCACCCCTCCACTTT. The full variable domain, its missing parts supplied by reference TRBV7-9 and TRBJ1-6, is DTGVSQNPRHKITKRGQNVTFRCDPISEHNRLYWYRQTLGQGPEFLTYFQNEAQLEKSRLLSDRFSAERPKGSFSTLEIQRTEQGDSAMYLCASSLSLRQADNSPLHFGNGTRLTVT.

This CDR3 is CASSLTGPNTEAFF. The CDR3, as DNA: TGTGCCAGCAGCTTGACAGGGCCGAACACTGAAGCTTTCTTT. V gene TRBV5-6 combines with J gene TRBJ1-1, with D maybe TRBD1 (6 bases). The CDR3 runs to 14 residues. Germline values: CDR1 SGHDT, CDR2 YYEEEE. V shed 1 base and J shed 1 base, with 8 bases lying between them.

The chain joins TRBV24-1 to TRBJ2-1; 13 bases are shared with TRBD2. Trimming cost V 8 bases and J 0 bases; bases outside gene matches: 6. The CDR3 has 17 amino acids. Per germline, CDR1 KGHDR and CDR2 SFDVKD. This CDR3 reads CATNSWTSGSSYNEQFF. DNA of the CDR3: TGTGCCACCAATTCCTGGACTAGCGGGAGCTCCTACAATGAGCAGTTCTTC.

The chain employs TRBV27 and TRBJ2-2; weak D call: TRBD1 (5 bases). Trimming took off 5 bases at V and 7 bases at J, with 14 bases between the two ends. Looked up from germline, CDR1 is MNHEY and CDR2 is SMNVEV (reference sequence). The CDR3 contains 14 residues. The CDR3 DNA is TGTGCCAGCAGTCCAACTCAGGGCGGCGGGGAGCTGTTTTTT. This translates into CASSPTQGGGELFF.

The chain is built from TRBV4-1 and TRBJ1-4; a weak D match, TRBD1 (5 bases). The V gene's germline CDR1 is MGHRA and CDR2 YSYEKL. Trimming took 4 bases from V and 1 from J, leaving 10 bases between them. This CDR3 contains 15 residues. The CDR3 bases are TGCGCCAGCAGCCTACGACAGCTAACTAATGAAAAACTGTTTTTT. Encoded protein: CASSLRQLTNEKLFF.

In nucleotides, the CDR3 is TGTGCCAGCAGCTTAAGGAGGGACTTGAATGAAAAACTGTTTTTT. It is translated as CASSLRRDLNEKLFF. V is TRBV13 and J is TRBJ1-4; TRBD1 is a possible D gene (5 bases). The V end was cut by 2 bases, the J end by 5 bases, with 12 bases between. Per germline, CDR1 PRHDT and CDR2 FYEKMQ (reference sequence). The CDR3 contains 15 residues. The whole variable domain, filled in from reference TRBV13 and TRBJ1-4, reads AAGVIQSPRHLIKEKRETATLKCYPIPRHDTVYWYQQGPGQDPQFLISFYEKMQSDKGSIPDRFSAQQFSDYHSELNMSSLELGDSALYFCASSLRRDLNEKLFFGSGTQLSVL.

The V and J genes are TRBV28 and TRBJ2-7, with 8 bases aligning to TRBD2. Trimming cost V 4 bases and J 4 bases; bases outside gene matches: 6. This CDR3 has 14 amino acids. Looked up from germline, CDR1 is MDHEN and CDR2 is SYDVKM. In nucleotides, the CDR3 is TGTGCCAGCAGTTCGGGACTAGAGCGTTACGAGCAGTACTTC. Translation gives CASSSGLERYEQYF. Full variable domain (outside the CDR3, taken from reference TRBV28 and TRBJ2-7): DVKVTQSSRYLVKRTGEKVFLECVQDMDHENMFWYRQDPGLGLRLIYFSYDVKMKEKGDIPEGYSVSREKKERFSLILESASTNQTSMYLCASSSGLERYEQYFGPGTRLTVT.

This clone has only a few counts. CDR3 nucleotide sequence: TGTGCCAGCAGTTACTCAGAGGGAGGGACTAGGGAGCAGTACTTC. Its translation: CASSYSEGGTREQYF. This chain links TRBV6-6 with TRBJ2-7, with 8 bases fitting TRBD2. Trimming at V came to 0 bases and at J to 7 bases, leaving 8 bases not matched to a gene. The germline CDR1 and CDR2 sequences are MNHNY and SVGAGI (reference sequence). This CDR3 is built from 15 residues.